This is a list of T cell receptor beta chains from one sample in a study of metastatic and nonmetastatic thyroid tumors. TCRdb reassembled clones from the PCR reads with MiXCR. The table lists around 4,800 clones, about 22% of them singletons. The material sequenced was adjacent normal tissue. All receptors derive from a female donor with papillary thyroid cancer or a benign thyroid nodule (not recorded which). Some clones in this sample may be carry-over from other donors' samples. The conserved cysteine and the conserved F or W are not part of the CDR3 here. The D gene is left open where the match is weak.

d_gene: NA
j_gene: TRBJ2-7
v_gene: TRBV12-3/TRBV12-4
CDR3aa: ASSFGPVQNEQY

d_gene: NA
j_gene: TRBJ1-6
v_gene: TRBV7-3
CDR3aa: ASSLTGPPSPLH

d_gene: TRBD1
j_gene: TRBJ1-1
v_gene: TRBV5-4
CDR3aa: ASSFRDRGPTEAF

d_gene: TRBD2
j_gene: TRBJ2-3
v_gene: TRBV28
CDR3aa: ASSLEGLASTDTQY

d_gene: TRBD2
j_gene: TRBJ2-7
v_gene: TRBV3-1
CDR3aa: ASSRDYQTYEQY

d_gene: NA
j_gene: TRBJ1-1
v_gene: TRBV27
CDR3aa: ASRSWGVNTEAF

d_gene: NA
j_gene: TRBJ1-1
v_gene: TRBV20-1
CDR3aa: SARGYIGERAF

d_gene: NA
j_gene: TRBJ2-2
v_gene: TRBV5-1
CDR3aa: ASSLGPARTQNTGELF

d_gene: NA
j_gene: TRBJ2-5
v_gene: TRBV24-1
CDR3aa: ATSDHGHQETQY

d_gene: TRBD1
j_gene: TRBJ2-3
v_gene: TRBV12-3/TRBV12-4
CDR3aa: ASSSRQGASGTDTQY

d_gene: TRBD2
j_gene: TRBJ2-2
v_gene: TRBV5-6
CDR3aa: ASSSTLRPGLASTGELF

d_gene: TRBD1
j_gene: TRBJ1-2
v_gene: TRBV6-1
CDR3aa: ASYFPGTGGADGYT

d_gene: TRBD1
j_gene: TRBJ1-5
v_gene: TRBV4-1
CDR3aa: TSSLDRGYQPQH

d_gene: TRBD2
j_gene: TRBJ2-7
v_gene: TRBV2
CDR3aa: ASSGTSGEQY

d_gene: NA
j_gene: TRBJ1-4
v_gene: TRBV7-8
CDR3aa: ASSPLRGAVEKLF

d_gene: NA
j_gene: TRBJ1-6
v_gene: TRBV3-1
CDR3aa: ASSQNSPLH

d_gene: NA
j_gene: TRBJ1-5
v_gene: TRBV7-8
CDR3aa: ASSHWSLYSNQPQH

d_gene: NA
j_gene: TRBJ1-6
v_gene: TRBV7-6
CDR3aa: ASSTRQTNNSPLH

d_gene: NA
j_gene: TRBJ2-1
v_gene: TRBV7-6
CDR3aa: ASSLVLDSYNEQF

d_gene: NA
j_gene: TRBJ2-1
v_gene: TRBV6-4
CDR3aa: ASRPQGSGYNEQF

d_gene: NA
j_gene: TRBJ2-7
v_gene: TRBV20-1
CDR3aa: SARRGDYEQY

d_gene: TRBD1
j_gene: TRBJ1-1
v_gene: TRBV28
CDR3aa: ASSYRGAGGTEAF

d_gene: TRBD2
j_gene: TRBJ2-1
v_gene: TRBV6-5
CDR3aa: ASSYSGTSSGEQF

d_gene: TRBD2
j_gene: TRBJ2-3
v_gene: TRBV6-2/TRBV6-3
CDR3aa: ASNGWTSGGTDTQY

d_gene: NA
j_gene: TRBJ1-1
v_gene: TRBV20-1
CDR3aa: SASDPPIKAF

d_gene: NA
j_gene: TRBJ2-2
v_gene: TRBV20-1
CDR3aa: SARGGHMNTGELF

d_gene: TRBD2
j_gene: TRBJ2-2
v_gene: TRBV6-2/TRBV6-3
CDR3aa: ASSYTSGSEVANTGELF

d_gene: NA
j_gene: TRBJ1-5
v_gene: TRBV12-3/TRBV12-4
CDR3aa: ASRQQGNQPQH

d_gene: NA
j_gene: TRBJ1-4
v_gene: TRBV11-2
CDR3aa: ASSLVGGMGEKLF

d_gene: NA
j_gene: TRBJ1-5
v_gene: TRBV20-1
CDR3aa: SARLSNQPQH

d_gene: NA
j_gene: TRBJ2-2
v_gene: TRBV2
CDR3aa: ASSVQGPSNTWELF

d_gene: NA
j_gene: TRBJ2-2
v_gene: TRBV6-1
CDR3aa: ASSLRRGNTGELF

d_gene: NA
j_gene: TRBJ1-2
v_gene: TRBV12-3/TRBV12-4
CDR3aa: ASSTREGAYT

d_gene: NA
j_gene: TRBJ2-5
v_gene: TRBV6-2/TRBV6-3
CDR3aa: ASSYSIGLQETQY

d_gene: NA
j_gene: TRBJ1-5
v_gene: TRBV28
CDR3aa: ASSSQGDQPQH

d_gene: NA
j_gene: TRBJ1-2
v_gene: TRBV25-1
CDR3aa: ASSEGGCYT

d_gene: NA
j_gene: TRBJ1-2
v_gene: TRBV20-1
CDR3aa: SASTSGTGDGYK

d_gene: NA
j_gene: TRBJ2-3
v_gene: TRBV5-6
CDR3aa: ASSSTHTDTQY

d_gene: NA
j_gene: TRBJ2-2
v_gene: TRBV20-1
CDR3aa: SASLREHTGELF

d_gene: NA
j_gene: TRBJ2-2
v_gene: TRBV11-2
CDR3aa: ASGHETVLGGELF

d_gene: TRBD1
j_gene: TRBJ1-5
v_gene: TRBV20-1
CDR3aa: SAATGQGVLSNQPQH